Listed below are T cell receptor beta chains from one sample, sequenced in a study of CD8 T cells in ankylosing spondylitis. TCRdb reprocessed the 5' RACE reads with MiXCR, giving one entry per CDR3 protein. The table shows hundreds of thousands of distinct CDR3 sequences, with approximately 12% occurring only once. The sequencing input was blood, either unsorted or a sorted T cell fraction (not recorded which). The source is a male donor with ankylosing spondylitis. Both conserved end residues are part of each CDR3. The order of the fields is CDR3 protein, CDR3 DNA, V gene, clone size, J gene, D gene. D genes are given only for firm matches. For some rows the clone size is stated as once, few or many, or as a class when expanded; others skip it.

CDR3aa: CASSLEGVSPLHF; CDR3nt: TGTGCCAGCAGCTTAGAGGGGGTCTCACCCCTCCACTTT; v_gene: TRBV7-9; abundance: few; j_gene: TRBJ1-6; d_gene: .
CDR3aa: CASSQEGRLGTEAFF; CDR3nt: TGCGCCAGCAGCCAAGAGGGGCGGCTAGGAACTGAAGCTTTCTTT; v_gene: TRBV4-3; abundance: .; j_gene: TRBJ1-1; d_gene: .
CDR3aa: CASSLASGRVMSYNEQFF; CDR3nt: TGTGCCAGCAGTCTCGCGAGCGGGAGGGTGATGTCCTACAATGAGCAGTTCTTC; v_gene: TRBV27; abundance: .; j_gene: TRBJ2-1; d_gene: TRBD2
CDR3aa: CASTGRGPWNSPLHF; CDR3nt: TGTGCCAGTACCGGAAGGGGGCCGTGGAATTCACCCCTCCACTTT; v_gene: TRBV6-1; abundance: few; j_gene: TRBJ1-6; d_gene: TRBD1
CDR3aa: CSVEGGRRFNTEAFF; CDR3nt: TGCAGCGTTGAGGGGGGGCGCAGGTTTAACACTGAAGCTTTCTTT; v_gene: TRBV29-1; abundance: many; j_gene: TRBJ1-1; d_gene: .
CDR3aa: CASLRSQAGELFF; CDR3nt: TGTGCCAGTCTTCGATCGCAGGCCGGGGAGCTGTTTTTT; v_gene: TRBV6-1; abundance: few; j_gene: TRBJ2-2; d_gene: .
CDR3aa: CAISESQAVSYEQYF; CDR3nt: TGTGCCATCAGTGAGTCGCAGGCGGTCTCCTACGAGCAGTACTTC; v_gene: TRBV10-3; abundance: .; j_gene: TRBJ2-7; d_gene: .
CDR3aa: CASSSRGIDGSPLHF; CDR3nt: TGCGCCAGCAGCTCCAGGGGGATTGATGGTTCACCCCTCCACTTT; v_gene: TRBV5-1; abundance: .; j_gene: TRBJ1-6; d_gene: TRBD1
CDR3aa: CASSPQPTAPLHF; CDR3nt: TGTGCCAGCAGCCCCCAGCCTACGGCACCCCTCCACTTT; v_gene: TRBV5-5; abundance: .; j_gene: TRBJ1-6; d_gene: .
CDR3aa: CASSAPLTGLVRLETQYF; CDR3nt: TGCGCCAGCAGCGCACCTTTGACAGGGTTGGTTCGGTTGGAGACCCAGTACTTC; v_gene: TRBV5-1; abundance: few; j_gene: TRBJ2-5; d_gene: TRBD1
CDR3aa: CASSLNGQLNYGYTF; CDR3nt: TGTGCCAGCAGCTTGAATGGCCAACTCAACTATGGCTACACCTTC; v_gene: TRBV7-2; abundance: .; j_gene: TRBJ1-2; d_gene: .
CDR3aa: CAISDPSKGETQYF; CDR3nt: TGTGCCATCAGTGATCCATCGAAGGGGGAGACCCAGTACTTC; v_gene: TRBV10-3; abundance: .; j_gene: TRBJ2-5; d_gene: .
CDR3aa: CASSVVVSGPDGQFF; CDR3nt: TGTGCCAGCAGCGTAGTTGTTAGCGGGCCCGACGGGCAGTTCTTC; v_gene: TRBV9; abundance: few; j_gene: TRBJ2-1; d_gene: TRBD2
CDR3aa: CASSPIPGDQPQHF; CDR3nt: TGTGCCAGCAGTCCCATCCCGGGTGATCAGCCCCAGCATTTT; v_gene: TRBV27; abundance: .; j_gene: TRBJ1-5; d_gene: .
CDR3aa: CSARDGGRGKLFF; CDR3nt: TGCAGTGCTAGAGATGGGGGACGGGGCAAACTGTTTTTT; v_gene: TRBV20-1; abundance: .; j_gene: TRBJ1-4; d_gene: .
CDR3aa: CSVALGDQETQYF; CDR3nt: TGCAGCGTTGCCCTTGGGGACCAAGAGACCCAGTACTTC; v_gene: TRBV29-1; abundance: .; j_gene: TRBJ2-5; d_gene: .
CDR3aa: CASSRHVLAGVTGELFF; CDR3nt: TGTGCCAGCAGTCGCCATGTCCTAGCGGGGGTCACCGGGGAGCTGTTTTTT; v_gene: TRBV27; abundance: .; j_gene: TRBJ2-2; d_gene: TRBD2
CDR3aa: CSARGQGAETNEKLFF; CDR3nt: TGCAGTGCTAGGGGACAGGGGGCAGAGACTAATGAAAAACTGTTTTTT; v_gene: TRBV20-1; abundance: few; j_gene: TRBJ1-4; d_gene: TRBD1
CDR3aa: CASSRSGTGDTGELFF; CDR3nt: TGTGCCAGCAGCCGATCCGGGACAGGGGATACCGGGGAGCTGTTTTTT; v_gene: TRBV7-2; abundance: few; j_gene: TRBJ2-2; d_gene: TRBD1
CDR3aa: CATSRDPLPYEQYF; CDR3nt: TGTGCCACCAGCAGAGATCCCCTACCCTACGAGCAGTACTTC; v_gene: TRBV15; abundance: few; j_gene: TRBJ2-7; d_gene: .
CDR3aa: CASKREEDTEAFF; CDR3nt: TGTGCCAGCAAGAGAGAGGAGGACACTGAAGCTTTCTTT; v_gene: TRBV6-1; abundance: few; j_gene: TRBJ1-1; d_gene: .
CDR3aa: CASSYIGRVYEQYF; CDR3nt: TGTGCCAGCAGTTACATCGGCAGGGTCTACGAGCAGTACTTC; v_gene: TRBV6-5; abundance: many; j_gene: TRBJ2-7; d_gene: .
CDR3aa: CASSQGQDLTYGYTF; CDR3nt: TGTGCCAGCTCACAGGGACAGGATCTCACCTATGGCTACACCTTC; v_gene: TRBV18; abundance: many; j_gene: TRBJ1-2; d_gene: TRBD1
CDR3aa: CAWTRGGLSQPQHF; CDR3nt: TGTGCCTGGACCCGCGGGGGGTTGAGTCAGCCCCAGCATTTT; v_gene: TRBV30; abundance: many; j_gene: TRBJ1-5; d_gene: .
CDR3aa: CASSPRALAGAYEQYF; CDR3nt: TGTGCCAGCTCACCAAGGGCACTAGCGGGAGCCTACGAGCAGTACTTC; v_gene: TRBV18; abundance: few; j_gene: TRBJ2-7; d_gene: TRBD2
CDR3aa: CSAQPRQGYQPQHF; CDR3nt: TGCAGTGCTCAGCCCCGACAGGGGTATCAGCCCCAGCATTTT; v_gene: TRBV20-1; abundance: few; j_gene: TRBJ1-5; d_gene: TRBD1
CDR3aa: CASTRLAVTDTQYF; CDR3nt: TGTGCCAGCACACGACTAGCGGTCACAGATACGCAGTATTTT; v_gene: TRBV5-5; abundance: few; j_gene: TRBJ2-3; d_gene: TRBD2
CDR3aa: CASSEYKGLGSYNEQFF; CDR3nt: TGTGCCAGCAGTGAATACAAAGGGTTGGGCTCCTACAATGAGCAGTTCTTC; v_gene: TRBV25-1; abundance: .; j_gene: TRBJ2-1; d_gene: .
CDR3aa: CASSFKDFLIHPEQFF; CDR3nt: TGTGCCAGCAGTTTTAAGGATTTTTTAATACATCCTGAGCAGTTCTTC; v_gene: TRBV12-3/TRBV12-4; abundance: .; j_gene: TRBJ2-1; d_gene: .
CDR3aa: CAVGTEETQYF; CDR3nt: TGTGCCGTCGGGACGGAAGAGACCCAGTACTTC; v_gene: TRBV6-5; abundance: many; j_gene: TRBJ2-5; d_gene: .
CDR3aa: CASSWGASGTYEQYF; CDR3nt: TGTGCCAGCAGTTGGGGGGCTAGCGGAACCTACGAGCAGTACTTC; v_gene: TRBV6-2/TRBV6-3; abundance: few; j_gene: TRBJ2-7; d_gene: .
CDR3aa: CASSAGTSGGAVYF; CDR3nt: TGTGCCAGCAGCGCAGGGACTAGCGGGGGGGCCGTGTACTTC; v_gene: TRBV9; abundance: .; j_gene: TRBJ2-7; d_gene: TRBD2
CDR3aa: CSASPMRNSNQPQHF; CDR3nt: TGCAGTGCTAGCCCGATGCGGAATAGCAATCAGCCCCAGCATTTT; v_gene: TRBV20-1; abundance: few; j_gene: TRBJ1-5; d_gene: .
CDR3aa: CASSVENVPGKLFF; CDR3nt: TGTGCCAGCAGCGTCGAAAACGTACCCGGAAAACTGTTTTTT; v_gene: TRBV27; abundance: .; j_gene: TRBJ1-4; d_gene: .
CDR3aa: CSARDEPNSPLHF; CDR3nt: TGCAGTGCTAGAGATGAACCCAATTCACCCCTCCACTTT; v_gene: TRBV20-1; abundance: .; j_gene: TRBJ1-6; d_gene: .
CDR3aa: CASTQNRDLHTEAFF; CDR3nt: TGTGCCAGCACCCAAAACAGGGACTTGCACACTGAAGCTTTCTTT; v_gene: TRBV18; abundance: .; j_gene: TRBJ1-1; d_gene: .
CDR3aa: CASSLGAGGAYEQYF; CDR3nt: TGTGCCAGCAGTTTAGGAGCGGGTGGGGCCTACGAGCAGTACTTC; v_gene: TRBV27; abundance: many; j_gene: TRBJ2-7; d_gene: .
CDR3aa: CATLPPPETQYF; CDR3nt: TGTGCCACCCTTCCCCCCCCAGAGACCCAGTACTTC; v_gene: TRBV9; abundance: .; j_gene: TRBJ2-5; d_gene: .
CDR3aa: CASSLDKYTEAFF; CDR3nt: TGCGCCAGCAGCTTGGATAAGTATACTGAAGCTTTCTTT; v_gene: TRBV5-1; abundance: .; j_gene: TRBJ1-1; d_gene: .
CDR3aa: CASSSDRLYLRGETQYF; CDR3nt: TGTGCCAGCAGCTCCGACAGGCTCTATCTGCGTGGGGAGACCCAGTACTTC; v_gene: TRBV11-3; abundance: few; j_gene: TRBJ2-5; d_gene: .
CDR3aa: CASSPINGADQPQHF; CDR3nt: TGTGCCAGCAGCCCGATCAACGGGGCAGATCAGCCCCAGCATTTT; v_gene: TRBV5-5; abundance: .; j_gene: TRBJ1-5; d_gene: .
CDR3aa: CASSTRTAGYGYTF; CDR3nt: TGTGCCAGCAGTACTAGGACAGCAGGGTATGGCTACACCTTC; v_gene: TRBV12-3/TRBV12-4; abundance: .; j_gene: TRBJ1-2; d_gene: .
CDR3aa: CASSYFSPAKNIQYF; CDR3nt: TGTGCCAGCAGTTACTTTTCGCCAGCCAAAAACATTCAGTACTTC; v_gene: TRBV6-5; abundance: many; j_gene: TRBJ2-4; d_gene: .